A selection of T cell receptor beta chains follows, all from one sample in a study of cytomegalovirus exposure and HLA in healthy donors. Produced via immunoSEQ multiplex PCR; TCRdb's table is partial and in-frame only. The table shows 100,000 to 150,000 clones, with 80% to 90% occurring only once. Sequenced: PBMCs. These receptor sequences come from a woman aged 18-29 years in good health and CMV-seronegative. Each CDR3 is given with its conserved first and last residue. The order of the fields is D gene, clone size, V gene, J gene, CDR3 DNA, CDR3 protein. A D gene is named only where the DNA matches it firmly. Clone size is shown for a subset of rows, as once, few, many or a class of expanded clone.

-	-	TRBV5-4	TRBJ2-7	TGTGCCAGCAGCTTGCGGGGATACGAGCAGTACTTC	CASSLRGYEQYF
TRBD2	-	TRBV7-2	TRBJ2-7	TGTGCCAGCAGCCGGACTAGCGGGACGTACGAGCAGTACTTC	CASSRTSGTYEQYF
-	-	TRBV19	TRBJ1-2	TGTGCCAGTAGCCCCGGGACTCCCTGGGGACGGTATGGCTACACCTTC	CASSPGTPWGRYGYTF
TRBD1	-	TRBV30	TRBJ1-5	TGTGCCTTGGGACAGGGACTTAATCAGCCCCAGCATTTT	CALGQGLNQPQHF
TRBD2	-	TRBV7-9	TRBJ2-7	TGTGCCAGCAGCTTATCTAGCGGGGAAGGCGCTACCCCCTACGAGCAGTACTTC	CASSLSSGEGATPYEQYF
TRBD2	-	TRBV19	TRBJ2-2	TGTGCCACCCCCGGGACTAACTTCATCGGGGAGCTGTTTTTT	CATPGTNFIGELFF
TRBD2	-	TRBV19	TRBJ2-2	TGTGCCAGTAGTGCTAGCGGGGGTTACACCGGGGAGCTGTTTTTT	CASSASGGYTGELFF
-	-	TRBV27	TRBJ1-1	TGTGCCAGCAGTGAGAGAAGTAGCACTGAAGCTTTCTTT	CASSERSSTEAFF
-	few	TRBV28	TRBJ2-7	TGTGCCAGCAGTTTGATCGGGAGCTACGAGCAGTACTTC	CASSLIGSYEQYF
TRBD1	-	TRBV6-8	TRBJ2-3	TGTGCCAGCGGCCAGACAGGGGGGGCCAACACAGATACGCAGTATTTT	CASGQTGGANTDTQYF
TRBD1	-	TRBV10-3	TRBJ1-5	TGTGCCACCCGGGACAGGGATGATCAGCCCCAGCATTTT	CATRDRDDQPQHF
-	-	TRBV5-1	TRBJ1-1	TGCGCCAGCAGCTTGGTGGGCCCTCCGAACACTGAAGCTTTCTTT	CASSLVGPPNTEAFF
TRBD1	-	TRBV7-2	TRBJ2-5	TGTGCCAGCACCCCTTGGGACAGCCCTGGGGAGACCCAGTACTTC	CASTPWDSPGETQYF
-	-	TRBV7-2	TRBJ2-7	TGTGCCAGGGTTCAGGGAAACTACGAGCAGTACTTC	CARVQGNYEQYF
TRBD1	-	TRBV19	TRBJ2-7	TGTGCCGACAACAGGGGAGTGTTGTACGAGCAGTACTTC	CADNRGVLYEQYF
TRBD2	-	TRBV7-2	TRBJ2-5	TGTGCCAGCAGCTCAGCAGGACTAGCGGCCCTCCAAGAGACCCAGTACTTC	CASSSAGLAALQETQYF
-	-	TRBV7-9	TRBJ1-5	TGTGCCAGCAGCTTAGTTGGCGGTGCGGGGCAGCCCCAGCATTTT	CASSLVGGAGQPQHF
-	-	TRBV6-5	TRBJ1-4	TGTGCCAGCGGCGGGGTCGATGAAAAACTGTTTTTT	CASGGVDEKLFF
TRBD2	-	TRBV7-2	TRBJ2-1	TGTGCCAGCAGCTTTAGCGGGCCATCGTTTTACGATGAGCAGTTCTTC	CASSFSGPSFYDEQFF
TRBD2	once	TRBV2	TRBJ2-5	TGTGCCAGCATCCCGGCGGGTCTAGCGGGGTTAGAGACCCAGTACTTC	CASIPAGLAGLETQYF
-	-	TRBV14	TRBJ2-7	TGTGCCAGCAGTCAGGGGCGGCTCTACGAGCAGTACTTC	CASSQGRLYEQYF
-	-	TRBV2	TRBJ2-6	TGTGCCAGCAGTCCCGGTACAGCTGGGGCCAACGTCCTGACTTTC	CASSPGTAGANVLTF
TRBD1	-	TRBV7-2	TRBJ1-4	TGTGCCAGCAGCTTGACAGGGGGAAAGGAAAAACTGTTTTTT	CASSLTGGKEKLFF
-	once	TRBV7-2	TRBJ1-3	TGTGCCAGCAGAATTACAGGGCCCTCTGGAAACACCATATATTTT	CASRITGPSGNTIYF
TRBD2	-	TRBV6-5	TRBJ2-2	TGTGCCAGCAGCCTACGCCCGGGGGGGTATGGGGAGCTGTTTTTT	CASSLRPGGYGELFF
TRBD1	once	TRBV27	TRBJ2-3	TGTGCCAGCAGTCGGAGGGACAGGCCCACAGATACGCAGTATTTT	CASSRRDRPTDTQYF
-	-	TRBV7-8	TRBJ2-1	TGTGCCAGCAGCTCACTCCTAGGGGCGGGGAATGAGCAGTTCTTC	CASSSLLGAGNEQFF
TRBD2	-	TRBV5-1	TRBJ2-3	TGCGCCAGCAGCGACCTGGGACTAGCGGGAGTTTTGGCAGATACGCAGTATTTT	CASSDLGLAGVLADTQYF
TRBD1	-	TRBV6-1	TRBJ1-3	TGTGCCAGCAGTGTTGACAGGGGAACCGGAAACACCATATATTTT	CASSVDRGTGNTIYF
-	-	TRBV6-1	TRBJ1-2	TGTGCCAGCAGTGAACTAGGTCTGGGGGGGGATTATGGCTACACCTTC	CASSELGLGGDYGYTF
TRBD2	-	TRBV5-1	TRBJ2-1	TGCGCCAGCAGCCCTAGACTAGCGGGAGACAATGAGCAGTTCTTC	CASSPRLAGDNEQFF
-	-	TRBV5-1	TRBJ1-3	TGCGCCAGCAGCTTCGAAGGGGGTCCTGGAAACACCATATATTTT	CASSFEGGPGNTIYF
TRBD2	-	TRBV19	TRBJ2-1	TGTGCCAGTAGTAACTGGACTAGCGGGGACAATGAGCAGTTCTTC	CASSNWTSGDNEQFF
TRBD1	-	TRBV7-9	TRBJ2-2	TGTGCCAGCCGGAAAACCCCCGGACAGGGAACCGCCGGGGAGCTGTTTTTT	CASRKTPGQGTAGELFF
TRBD1	-	TRBV5-1	TRBJ1-3	TGCGCCAGCAGCGGGGGGACAGCTGGCCCCTCTGGAAACACCATATATTTT	CASSGGTAGPSGNTIYF